These 21 T cell receptor beta chains share one sample of origin, sequenced in a study of immune cell composition in non-small cell lung cancer. Profiled with immunoSEQ multiplex PCR; TCRdb holds only in-frame clones, not every one. The repertoire holds about 4,600 clones, with under 85% as singletons. Input material: lung tumor tissue. Receptors were obtained from a human donor with non-small cell lung cancer.

The chain couples TRBV11-2 to TRBJ2-2, with D maybe TRBD1 (6 bases). Germline loops: CDR1 SGHAT, CDR2 FQNNGV. V was clipped by 0 bases and J by 6 bases, with 8 bases between them. The CDR3 loop spans 14 amino acids. In DNA form, the CDR3 reads TGTGCCAGCAGCTTAGACTCAGGGGCCGGGGAGCTGTTTTTT. This translates into CASSLDSGAGELFF.

The rearrangement joins TRBV9 to TRBJ2-3, with 14 bases matching TRBD2. This CDR3 is 18 amino acids long. Germline trimming cut 0 bases from V and 9 bases from J; bases unmatched to any gene: 12. Germline assignment: CDR1 SGDLS and CDR2 YYNGEE. The CDR3 here is CASSVGRTSGGLGVTQYF. The CDR3 DNA is TGTGCCAGCAGCGTAGGGAGGACTAGCGGGGGGCTGGGCGTGACGCAGTATTTT. The full variable domain, with the rest looked up from reference TRBV9 and TRBJ2-3, is DSGVTQTPKHLITATGQRVTLRCSPRSGDLSVYWYQQSLDQGLQFLIQYYNGEERAKGNILERFSAQQFPDLHSELNLSSLELGDSALYFCASSVGRTSGGLGVTQYFGPGTRLTVL.

This chain uses TRBV5-6 with TRBJ1-6; 10 nucleotides match TRBD1. This CDR3 comprises 15 residues. Germline-derived CDR1 and CDR2 are SGHDT and YYEEEE. The ends lost 4 bases at V and 7 bases at J; junction bases unmatched: 5. This CDR3 reads CASSAGQGENSPLHF. The CDR3 DNA sequence: TGTGCCAGCAGCGCAGGACAGGGGGAGAATTCACCCCTCCACTTT.

The chain links TRBV10-3 to TRBJ2-2, with D unclear. There are 15 residues in the CDR3. V dropped 0 bases and J dropped 2 bases, with 7 bases sitting between them. Germline CDR1 reads ENHRY; CDR2 reads SYGVKD. CDR3 nucleotide sequence: TGTGCCATCAGTGAGTCTGCAGGCAACACCGGGGAGCTGTTTTTT. Translated, it gives CAISESAGNTGELFF.

This chain uses TRBV6-1 with TRBJ1-6; 8 bases align to TRBD1. V lost 6 bases to trimming and J lost 9 bases; unmatched junction nucleotides: 7. CDR1 is MNHNS, CDR2 SASEGT, per germline. The CDR3 loop spans 14 amino acids. The CDR3 is CASSQTGVASPLHF. As DNA, the CDR3 is TGTGCCAGCAGCCAGACAGGGGTAGCTTCACCCCTCCACTTT.

This chain links TRBV7-9 with TRBJ1-1; TRBD1 aligns across 9 bases. Per germline, CDR1 SEHNR and CDR2 FQNEAQ (reference sequence). With V trimmed by 5 bases and J by 3 bases, 7 bases remained unmatched. The CDR3 is made up of 15 amino acids. CDR3 in DNA: TGTGCCAGCAGCCGGAGGGACAGGGATGACACTGAAGCTTTCTTT. It translates to CASSRRDRDDTEAFF.

CDR3 amino acids: CASSQGGTGYFQETQYF. CDR3 in DNA: TGCGCCAGCAGCCAAGGAGGGACAGGGTATTTCCAAGAGACCCAGTACTTC. V gene TRBV4-1 combines with J gene TRBJ2-5, with TRBD1 identical over 9 bases. Germline CDR1 is MGHRA and CDR2 is YSYEKL. The V segment lost 1 base and the J segment 1 base; nucleotides outside the gene matches: 7. This CDR3 contains 17 residues.

This chain links TRBV19 with TRBJ1-2, with TRBD1 matching 8 bases. CDR1 is LNHDA and CDR2 is SQIVND in the germline V gene (reference sequence). This CDR3 contains 15 residues. The V segment lost 4 bases and the J segment 4 bases; nucleotides outside the gene matches: 8. The CDR3 DNA is TGTGCCAGTAGTAGGTGGACAGGGCATGGCTATGGCTACACCTTC. Its protein product is CASSRWTGHGYGYTF.

The rearrangement joins TRBV10-1 to TRBJ2-3; D unclear. V was shortened by 4 bases and J by 1 base, with 3 bases between the two germline ends. Germline values: CDR1 WNHNN, CDR2 SYGVQD (reference sequence). The CDR3 is made up of 12 amino acids. CDR3 sequence (DNA): TGCGCCAGCAGTGCCGGCACAGATACGCAGTATTTT. Translation: CASSAGTDTQYF.

The V call is TRBV5-1, the J call TRBJ2-3; 11 positions match TRBD2. This CDR3 contains 17 residues. Germline CDR1 reads SGHRS; CDR2 reads YFSETQ. The ends lost 4 bases at V and 2 bases at J; junction bases unmatched: 9. The CDR3 region is CASSLGTSGGVTDTQYF. Written as DNA, the CDR3 is TGCGCCAGCAGCCTGGGGACTAGCGGAGGTGTCACAGATACGCAGTATTTT.

J is TRBJ1-2 and V is TRBV9; 9 bases line up with TRBD1. The CDR3 length is 14 residues. V shed 3 bases, J shed 2 bases, and the junction held 2 bases outside the gene matches. Germline V gene sequence: CDR1 SGDLS, CDR2 YYNGEE. CDR3 sequence reads: CASSEQGANYGYTF. DNA for the CDR3: TGTGCCAGCAGCGAACAGGGGGCAAACTATGGCTACACCTTC.

J is TRBJ2-3 and V is TRBV7-2, with D perhaps matching TRBD2 (6 bases). Trimming stripped 0 bases from V and 3 bases from J, with 10 bases between. This CDR3 is 15 amino acids long. Germline V gene sequence: CDR1 SGHTA, CDR2 FQGNSA. CDR3 region: CASSLAGGSTDTQYF. The CDR3 DNA follows: TGTGCCAGCAGCTTAGCGGGGGGTAGTACAGATACGCAGTATTTT.

The rearrangement links TRBV9 to TRBJ2-1; tentative D call: TRBD2 (6 bases). The CDR3 has 14 residues. The germline V gene has CDR1 SGDLS and CDR2 YYNGEE. The ends were cut back, 0 bases at V and 5 bases at J, with 9 bases in the middle. DNA of the CDR3: TGTGCCAGCAGCGTAGGGAGGGGCGACAATGAGCAGTTCTTC. It translates to CASSVGRGDNEQFF.

This sequence joins TRBV5-1 and TRBJ1-1; 7 nucleotides line up with TRBD1. After removal of 5 bases from V and 2 bases from J, the junction contained 3 bases not matched to a gene. Germline assignment: CDR1 SGHRS and CDR2 YFSETQ. This CDR3 contains 13 residues. The CDR3: CASRGGGNTEAFF. The CDR3, as DNA: TGCGCCAGCAGAGGAGGGGGCAACACTGAAGCTTTCTTT.

The table lists this clone with a few counts. The rearrangement uses TRBV10-1 and TRBJ2-7; 9 bases line up with TRBD1. In germline, CDR1 is WNHNN, CDR2 SYGVQD (reference sequence). V lost 7 bases to trimming and J lost 2 bases; unmatched junction nucleotides: 6. The CDR3 length is 14 residues. The CDR3 DNA reads TGCGCCAGCACTGGGACAGGGAGGACCTACGAGCAGTACTTC. Translating it yields CASTGTGRTYEQYF.

The chain has TRBV13 and TRBJ2-3, with 12 positions matching TRBD1. The CDR3 contains 15 residues. Germline CDR1 PRHDT, CDR2 FYEKMQ (reference sequence). V shed 5 bases and J 11 bases; nucleotides not matched to a gene: 11. As DNA, the CDR3 is TGTGCCAGCAGCGTACCGGGACAGGGGGCGAGATGGCAGTATTTT. Its translation: CASSVPGQGARWQYF.

Here the CDR3 DNA reads TGTGCCAGCAGCGCCTTAGCGGGGGTAGGAGAGACCCAGTACTTC. This gives the protein CASSALAGVGETQYF. The V and J genes are TRBV2 and TRBJ2-5, with TRBD2 identical over 9 bases. The length of the CDR3 is 15 residues. With V trimmed by 6 bases and J by 4 bases, 9 bases remained unmatched. The germline V gene has CDR1 SNHLY and CDR2 FYNNEI.

The chain recombines TRBV4-2 with TRBJ2-1, with 9 bases lining up with TRBD2. CDR1 is LGHNA, CDR2 YNFKEQ, per germline. This CDR3 contains 16 residues. The V gene end was trimmed by 0 bases and the J gene end by 8 bases; junction bases not matched to a gene: 8. CDR3 sequence reads: CASSQDRRGGRDEQFF. Here the CDR3 DNA reads TGTGCCAGCAGCCAAGATCGGAGGGGCGGGAGGGATGAGCAGTTCTTC.

This clone is termed medium-sized (0.01 to 0.1%). The rearrangement joins TRBV19 to TRBJ1-1; 10 bases line up with TRBD1. With V trimmed by 6 bases and J by 5 bases, 9 bases remained unmatched. This CDR3 contains 15 residues. Germline loops: CDR1 LNHDA, CDR2 SQIVND (reference sequence). In DNA form, the CDR3 reads TGTGCCAGTAGCAAATCCCGGGACAGGGGAACTGAAGCTTTCTTT. This gives the protein CASSKSRDRGTEAFF. Based on the CDR3 plus reference TRBV19 and TRBJ1-1, the full variable domain is DGGITQSPKYLFRKEGQNVTLSCEQNLNHDAMYWYRQDPGQGLRLIYYSQIVNDFQKGDIAEGYSVSREKKESFPLTVTSAQKNPTAFYLCASSKSRDRGTEAFFGQGTRLTVV.

The chain uses TRBV19 and TRBJ1-2; D is uncertain. The germline gives CDR1 LNHDA, CDR2 SQIVND (reference sequence). Trimming stripped 5 bases from V and 2 bases from J, with 12 bases between. The CDR3 has 14 amino acids. CDR3 amino acids: CASSAAGGNYGYTF. CDR3 coding DNA: TGTGCCAGTAGTGCTGCGGGTGGGAACTATGGCTACACCTTC.

This chain joins TRBV4-1 and TRBJ2-5; D is unclear. Germline CDR1 reads MGHRA; CDR2 reads YSYEKL. V lost 3 bases and J 7 bases, leaving 9 bases between the germline ends. The CDR3 covers 12 residues. Written as DNA, the CDR3 is TGCGCCAGCAGCCAGGAGATAGGGACCCAGTACTTC. Protein sequence: CASSQEIGTQYF.